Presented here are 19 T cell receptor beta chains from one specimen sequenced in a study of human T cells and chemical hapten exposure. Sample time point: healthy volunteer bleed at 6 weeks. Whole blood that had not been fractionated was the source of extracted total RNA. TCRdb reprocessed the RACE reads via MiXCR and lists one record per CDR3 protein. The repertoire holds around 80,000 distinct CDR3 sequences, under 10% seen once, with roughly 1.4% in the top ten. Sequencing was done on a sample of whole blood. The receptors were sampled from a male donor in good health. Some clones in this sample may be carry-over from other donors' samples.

The CDR3 coding sequence is TGCAGTGCCACTTGGGGGGGGGGAGATGAGCAGTTCTTC. Translated, it gives CSATWGGGDEQFF. This sequence joins TRBV20-1 and TRBJ2-1; the match to TRBD2 covers 7 bases. The CDR3 covers 13 residues. With V trimmed by 6 bases and J by 8 bases, 10 bases remained unmatched. Germline assignment: CDR1 DFQATT and CDR2 SNEGSKA (reference sequence).

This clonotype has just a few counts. The CDR3 spells CASSFSTGGRMNTEAFF. CDR3 sequence (DNA): TGTGCCAGCAGTTTTTCGACAGGGGGCCGCATGAACACTGAAGCTTTCTTT. The chain carries TRBV6-2 or TRBV6-3 and TRBJ1-1, with 10 bases matching TRBD1. Looked up from germline, CDR1 is MNHEY and CDR2 is SVGEGT. CDR3 size: 17 residues. J was trimmed by 0 bases and V by 4 bases; bases with no gene match: 8.

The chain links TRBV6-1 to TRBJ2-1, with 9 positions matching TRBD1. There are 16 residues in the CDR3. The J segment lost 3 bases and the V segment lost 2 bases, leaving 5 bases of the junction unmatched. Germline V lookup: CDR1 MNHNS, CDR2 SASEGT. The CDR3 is CASSEYNRGLYNEQFF. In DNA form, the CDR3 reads TGTGCCAGCAGTGAATACAACAGGGGGCTCTACAATGAGCAGTTCTTC.

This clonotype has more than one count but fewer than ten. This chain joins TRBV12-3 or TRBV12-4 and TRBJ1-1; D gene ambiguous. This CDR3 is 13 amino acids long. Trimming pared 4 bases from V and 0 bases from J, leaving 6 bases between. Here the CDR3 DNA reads TGTGCCAGCAGTTATGGGATGAACACTGAAGCTTTCTTT. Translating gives CASSYGMNTEAFF.

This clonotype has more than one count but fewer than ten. The CDR3 sequence: CASSRGLAGVEATDTQYF. The CDR3 DNA reads TGCGCCAGCAGTAGGGGACTAGCGGGAGTTGAGGCTACAGATACGCAGTATTTT. The chain has TRBV10-2 and TRBJ2-3; 14 bases map to TRBD2. The CDR3 totals 18 residues. Germline CDR1 WSHSY, CDR2 SAAADI. The trim removed 5 bases at V and 3 bases at J, leaving 10 bases unmatched.

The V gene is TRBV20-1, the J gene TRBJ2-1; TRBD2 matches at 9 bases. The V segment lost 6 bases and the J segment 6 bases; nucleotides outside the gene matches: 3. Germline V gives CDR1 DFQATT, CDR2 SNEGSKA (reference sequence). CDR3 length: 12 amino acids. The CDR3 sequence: CSALAGVNEQFF. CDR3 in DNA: TGCAGTGCGTTAGCGGGAGTCAATGAGCAGTTCTTC.

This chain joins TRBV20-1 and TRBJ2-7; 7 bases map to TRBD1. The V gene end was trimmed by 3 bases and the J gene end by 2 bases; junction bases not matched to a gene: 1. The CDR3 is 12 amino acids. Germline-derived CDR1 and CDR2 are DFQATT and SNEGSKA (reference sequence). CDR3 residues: CSARQGAYEQYF. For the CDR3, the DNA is TGCAGTGCTAGGCAGGGGGCCTACGAGCAGTACTTC.

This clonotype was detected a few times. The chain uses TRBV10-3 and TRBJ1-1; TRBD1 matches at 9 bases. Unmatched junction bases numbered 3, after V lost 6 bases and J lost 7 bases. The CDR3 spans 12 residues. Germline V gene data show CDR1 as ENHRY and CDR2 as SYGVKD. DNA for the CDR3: TGTGCCATCAGCCGGACAGGGGATGAAGCTTTCTTT. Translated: CAISRTGDEAFF.

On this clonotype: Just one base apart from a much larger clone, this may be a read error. DNA of the CDR3: TGCAGCGCGAGGGGTAGTAGGGACTATGGCCACACCTTC. It encodes CSARGSRDYGHTF. This chain connects TRBV29-1 to TRBJ1-2, with a tentative D call TRBD1 (5 bases). This CDR3 region has 13 residues. Germline V gene sequence: CDR1 SQVTM, CDR2 ANQGSEA. The full variable domain, rest sourced from reference TRBV29-1 and TRBJ1-2, is SAVISQKPSRDICQRGTSLTIQCQVDSQVTMMFWYRQQPGQSLTLIATANQGSEATYESGFVIDKFPISRPNLTFSTLTVSNMSPEDSSIYLCSARGSRDYGHTFGSGTRLTVV.

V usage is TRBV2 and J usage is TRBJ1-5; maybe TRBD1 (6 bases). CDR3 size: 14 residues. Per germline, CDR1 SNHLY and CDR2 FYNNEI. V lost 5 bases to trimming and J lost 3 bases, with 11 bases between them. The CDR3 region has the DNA TGTGCCAGCAGTCCCGACAGGAACAATCAGCCCCAGCATTTT. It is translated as CASSPDRNNQPQHF.

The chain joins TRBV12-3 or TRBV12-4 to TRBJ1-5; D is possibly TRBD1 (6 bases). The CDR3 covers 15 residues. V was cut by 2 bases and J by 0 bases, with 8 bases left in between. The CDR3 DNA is TGTGCCAGCAGTTTAACAGGGCTTAGCAATCAGCCCCAGCATTTT. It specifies CASSLTGLSNQPQHF.

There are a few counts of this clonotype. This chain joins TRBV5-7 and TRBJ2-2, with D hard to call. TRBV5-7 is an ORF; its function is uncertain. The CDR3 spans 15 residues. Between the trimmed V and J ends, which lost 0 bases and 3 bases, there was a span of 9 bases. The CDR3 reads CASSLVVKDTGELFF. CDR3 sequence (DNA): TGTGCCAGCAGCTTGGTAGTCAAAGACACCGGGGAGCTGTTTTTT.

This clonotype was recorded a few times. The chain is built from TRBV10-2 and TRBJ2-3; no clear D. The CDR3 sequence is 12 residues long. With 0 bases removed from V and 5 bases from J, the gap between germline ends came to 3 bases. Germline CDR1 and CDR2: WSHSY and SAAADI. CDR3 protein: CASSESVDTQYF. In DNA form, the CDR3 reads TGCGCCAGCAGTGAGTCAGTAGATACGCAGTATTTT.

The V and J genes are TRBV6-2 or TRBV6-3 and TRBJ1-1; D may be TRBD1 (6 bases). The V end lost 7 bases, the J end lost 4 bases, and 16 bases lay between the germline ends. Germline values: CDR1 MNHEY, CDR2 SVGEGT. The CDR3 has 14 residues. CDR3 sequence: CASIPAQGGTEAFF. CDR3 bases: TGTGCCAGCATCCCTGCACAGGGAGGCACTGAAGCTTTCTTT.

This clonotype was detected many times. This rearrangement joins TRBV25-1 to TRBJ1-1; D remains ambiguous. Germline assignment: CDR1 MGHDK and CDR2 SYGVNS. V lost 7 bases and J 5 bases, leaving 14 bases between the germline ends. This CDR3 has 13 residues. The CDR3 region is CASTTAGRTEAFF. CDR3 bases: TGTGCCAGCACCACGGCAGGTCGGACTGAAGCTTTCTTT.

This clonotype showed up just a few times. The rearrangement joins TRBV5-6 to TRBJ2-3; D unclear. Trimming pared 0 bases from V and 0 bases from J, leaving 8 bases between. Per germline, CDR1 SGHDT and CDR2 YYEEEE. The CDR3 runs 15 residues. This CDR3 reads CASSLGQTSTDTQYF. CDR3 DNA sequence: TGTGCCAGCAGCTTGGGGCAAACTAGCACAGATACGCAGTATTTT.

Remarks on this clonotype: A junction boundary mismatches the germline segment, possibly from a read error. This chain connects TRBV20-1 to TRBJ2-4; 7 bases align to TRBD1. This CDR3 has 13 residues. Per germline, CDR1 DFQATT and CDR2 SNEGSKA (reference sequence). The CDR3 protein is CSARDGTVNIKYF. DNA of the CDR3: TGCAGTGCTAGAGATGGGACAGTAAACATTAAGTACTTC.

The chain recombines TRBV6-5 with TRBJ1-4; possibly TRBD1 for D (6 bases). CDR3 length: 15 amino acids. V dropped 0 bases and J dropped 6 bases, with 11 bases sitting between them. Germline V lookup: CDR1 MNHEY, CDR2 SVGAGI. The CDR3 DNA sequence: TGTGCCAGCAGTTACTCCGGCAGGGGTGATGAAAAACTGTTTTTT. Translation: CASSYSGRGDEKLFF.

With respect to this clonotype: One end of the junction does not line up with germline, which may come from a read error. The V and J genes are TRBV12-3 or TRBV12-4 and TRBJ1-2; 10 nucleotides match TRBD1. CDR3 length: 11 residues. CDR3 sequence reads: CASRLTGTGVF. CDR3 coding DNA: TGTGCCAGCAGGTTGACCGGGACAGGGGTTTTC.